The next 21 T cell receptor beta chains were all read from a single sample in a study of CD8 T cells in Susac syndrome. Random hexamers were used to reverse transcribe an amount of roughly 0.45 to 1 ug RNA. Using its own MiXCR run on the immunoSEQ multiplex PCR reads, TCRdb lists one record per CDR3 protein. The sample lists more than 150,000 distinct CDR3 sequences, about 94% seen once, with 0.14% in the top ten. The sample was CD4+ T cells from PBMCs. The receptor set was obtained from a human donor in good health.

The chain has TRBV24-1 and TRBJ1-6, with 8 bases aligning to TRBD1. Germline values: CDR1 KGHDR, CDR2 SFDVKD. The V and J ends lost 0 bases and 8 bases, in that order; junction bases with no gene match: 2. The CDR3 runs 15 residues. In DNA form, the CDR3 reads TGTGCCACCAGTGATTTGGACAGGGGTGATTCACCCCTCCACTTT. This gives the protein CATSDLDRGDSPLHF.

The chain recombines TRBV19 with TRBJ1-6; the D gene is possibly TRBD1 (5 bases). This CDR3 comprises 16 residues. V was shortened by 3 bases and J by 9 bases, with 18 bases between the two germline ends. CDR1 LNHDA and CDR2 SQIVND come from the germline V gene (reference sequence). In nucleotides, the CDR3 is TGTGCCAGTAGTATCGTCCCTCAGGGAGGACTTTCACCCCTCCACTTT. Its protein product is CASSIVPQGGLSPLHF.

V usage is TRBV7-2 and J usage is TRBJ1-6; a weak D match, TRBD1 (6 bases). Germline values: CDR1 SGHTA, CDR2 FQGNSA. Trimming removed 2 bases from V and 7 bases from J, with 15 bases in between. This CDR3 is built from 16 residues. The CDR3 coding sequence is TGTGCCAGCAGCTTAAACAGGGACCCCAAAAATTCACCCCTCCACTTT. Translation gives CASSLNRDPKNSPLHF.

The CDR3 sequence is CSAAGTYDSNQPQHF. The CDR3 DNA reads TGCAGTGCTGCCGGGACCTATGATAGCAATCAGCCCCAGCATTTT. The V call is TRBV20-1, the J call TRBJ1-5; tentative D call: TRBD1 (5 bases). With 5 bases removed from V and 0 bases from J, the gap between germline ends came to 14 bases. This CDR3 comprises 15 residues. Looked up from germline, CDR1 is DFQATT and CDR2 is SNEGSKA (reference sequence).

The chain has TRBV29-1 and TRBJ2-5, with 7 bases matching TRBD1. Trimming took 7 bases from V and 5 from J; bases not matched to a gene: 7. CDR3 length equals 12 residues. Germline V gene lookup returns CDR1 SQVTM and CDR2 ANQGSEA. The CDR3 DNA sequence: TGCAGCGGCCACAGGGGTTCGGAGACCCAGTACTTC. Residues: CSGHRGSETQYF.

The chain links TRBV3-1 to TRBJ2-3, with 8 bases identical to TRBD1. This CDR3 region has 16 residues. Trimming removed 1 base from V and 4 bases from J; junction bases left unmatched: 7. The germline CDR1 and CDR2 sequences are LGHDT and YNNKEL (reference sequence). The CDR3 sequence: CASSQAGGAAADTQYF. CDR3 bases: TGTGCCAGCAGCCAAGCAGGGGGCGCGGCCGCAGATACGCAGTATTTT.

V is TRBV20-1 and J is TRBJ1-4; D uncertain. V was clipped by 1 base and J by 5 bases, with 17 bases between them. CDR1 is DFQATT, CDR2 SNEGSKA, per germline (reference sequence). The CDR3 loop spans 16 amino acids. DNA of the CDR3: TGCAGTGCTAGAGGAGGAGGGCCCAGGAAGAATGAAAAACTGTTTTTT. Its translation: CSARGGGPRKNEKLFF.

The chain joins TRBV6-1 to TRBJ1-5; 7 nucleotides agree with TRBD1. From germline, CDR1 is MNHNS and CDR2 SASEGT. The V and J ends lost 10 bases and 0 bases, in that order; junction bases with no gene match: 12. This CDR3 has 16 amino acids. The chain's CDR3 is CATLSGTAFSNQPQHF. The CDR3 DNA reads as TGTGCCACCCTTAGCGGGACAGCCTTTAGCAATCAGCCCCAGCATTTT.

This chain joins TRBV18 and TRBJ1-4; no clear D gene. CDR1 is KGHSH and CDR2 is LQKENI in the germline V gene. This CDR3 spans 14 amino acids. The V end lost 4 bases, the J end lost 0 bases, and 6 bases lay between the germline ends. This CDR3 reads CASSRSATNEKLFF. In DNA, the CDR3 is TGTGCCAGCTCACGGTCTGCAACTAATGAAAAACTGTTTTTT.

The J gene is TRBJ1-5, the V gene TRBV20-1, with D possibly being TRBD1 (5 bases). Trimming took off 5 bases at V and 4 bases at J, with 9 bases between the two ends. This CDR3 has 12 residues. CDR1 and CDR2 (germline): DFQATT, SNEGSKA (reference sequence). Written as DNA, the CDR3 is TGCAGTGCTCTACAGGTGAATCAGCCCCAGCATTTT. Encoded protein: CSALQVNQPQHF.

The chain recombines TRBV20-1 with TRBJ1-2; D unclear. The germline gives CDR1 DFQATT, CDR2 SNEGSKA (reference sequence). The ends were cut back, 0 bases at V and 2 bases at J, with 4 bases in the middle. CDR3 size: 12 residues. The CDR3 DNA follows: TGCAGTGCTAGAGACCCGAACTATGGCTACACCTTC. As protein: CSARDPNYGYTF.

This chain joins TRBV20-1 and TRBJ2-7, with D maybe TRBD2 (6 bases). V lost 6 bases to trimming and J lost 2 bases, with 17 bases between them. Germline CDR1 is DFQATT and CDR2 is SNEGSKA (reference sequence). The CDR3 runs to 14 residues. The CDR3 reads CSAPVLATTYEQYF. The CDR3 region has the DNA TGCAGTGCCCCAGTCCTAGCGACGACCTACGAGCAGTACTTC.

For this clonotype: Mismatch with germline at one junction end may stem from a read error. The chain recombines TRBV12-3 or TRBV12-4 with TRBJ2-1, with D uncertain. The CDR3 consists of 14 residues. The CDR3 DNA reads as TGTGCCAGCAGTTTAATGGTCTCCCACAATGAGCAGTTCTTC. Translation gives CASSLMVSHNEQFF.

CDR3: CSVGRVMNEKLFF. CDR3 DNA sequence: TGCAGCGTTGGAAGGGTGATGAATGAAAAACTGTTTTTT. The chain uses TRBV29-1 and TRBJ1-4; D is ambiguous. Trimming took 4 bases from V and 5 from J, leaving 11 bases between them. The length of the CDR3 is 13 residues. Germline values: CDR1 SQVTM, CDR2 ANQGSEA.

There are a few counts of this clonotype. The CDR3 here is CASSLPGYNEQFF. CDR3 sequence (DNA): TGTGCCAGCAGTTTGCCGGGGTACAATGAGCAGTTCTTC. The gene calls are TRBV27 and TRBJ2-1; D is possibly TRBD2 (5 bases). V shed 3 bases and J shed 4 bases, with 7 bases lying between them. There are 13 residues in the CDR3. From germline, CDR1 is MNHEY and CDR2 SMNVEV (reference sequence).

The J gene is TRBJ2-1, the V gene TRBV9, with D maybe TRBD1 (5 bases). This CDR3 comprises 14 residues. The V gene's germline CDR1 is SGDLS and CDR2 YYNGEE. Trimming took 4 bases from V and 6 from J, leaving 14 bases between them. The CDR3 sequence is CASSLQGTSNEQFF. The CDR3 region has the DNA TGTGCCAGCAGCCTTCAGGGAACCTCCAATGAGCAGTTCTTC.

The chain uses TRBV18 and TRBJ2-5; D remains ambiguous. The germline CDR1 and CDR2 sequences are KGHSH and LQKENI. The CDR3 has 12 residues. V was pared by 1 base and J by 5 bases, with 5 bases between. Written as DNA, the CDR3 is TGTGCCAGCTCACCACTTATGGAGACCCAGTACTTC. Protein sequence: CASSPLMETQYF.

This chain connects TRBV20-1 to TRBJ2-1, with D possibly being TRBD1 or TRBD2 (5 bases each). The germline gives CDR1 DFQATT, CDR2 SNEGSKA (reference sequence). Trimming took off 0 bases at V and 10 bases at J, with 19 bases between the two ends. The CDR3 contains 15 residues. The CDR3 DNA sequence: TGCAGTGCTAGAGATCTCCCCCGGGACCCAGGGGAGCAGTTCTTC. Translating it yields CSARDLPRDPGEQFF.

This chain uses TRBV29-1 with TRBJ1-2; perhaps TRBD1 as D (6 bases). The germline V gene has CDR1 SQVTM and CDR2 ANQGSEA. This CDR3 has 10 amino acids. The V end was cut by 3 bases, the J end by 11 bases, with 10 bases between. The CDR3 is CSVDQGIYTF. CDR3 in DNA: TGCAGCGTTGACCAGGGGATTTACACCTTC.

The chain joins TRBV20-1 to TRBJ2-7; TRBD1 is a possible D gene (5 bases). The CDR3 loop spans 13 amino acids. Trimming cost V 3 bases and J 4 bases, with 13 bases left between them. Germline V gives CDR1 DFQATT, CDR2 SNEGSKA (reference sequence). The CDR3 region is CSASPGAPYEQYF. The CDR3 DNA reads TGCAGTGCTAGTCCTGGGGCCCCATACGAGCAGTACTTC.

The chain uses TRBV5-1 and TRBJ1-1, with 8 nucleotides matching TRBD1. Germline lookup yields CDR1 SGHRS and CDR2 YFSETQ. The J segment lost 4 bases and the V segment lost 3 bases, leaving 5 bases of the junction unmatched. CDR3 size: 14 residues. CDR3 amino acids: CASSSTGVGTEAFF. CDR3 DNA sequence: TGCGCCAGCAGCTCGACAGGGGTCGGCACTGAAGCTTTCTTT. Combining the CDR3 with reference TRBV5-1 and TRBJ1-1 gives the whole variable domain KAGVTQTPRYLIKTRGQQVTLSCSPISGHRSVSWYQQTPGQGLQFLFEYFSETQRNKGNFPGRFSGRQFSNSRSEMNVSTLELGDSALYLCASSSTGVGTEAFFGQGTRLTVV.